This TCR beta chain was recorded in a study of T cell responses to AZD1222 COVID-19 vaccine. In the study overall: Timing groups of about 4 and about 12 weeks for second doses were pooled. Whole-study results and caveats: The span of vaccine-associated CD4 TCRs extended across spike, with dominance at 160-218 and 743-854.

Worth noting for this clone: Its matching antigen is unknown.

Some clones are missing from TCRdb's copy, which holds only in-frame ones; the method was immunoSEQ multiplex PCR. The sample has about 140,000 clones, 80% to 95% seen once. Germline CDR1 is LNHDA and CDR2 is SQIVND (reference sequence). Trimming cost V 6 bases and J 2 bases; bases outside gene matches: 7. This CDR3 has 15 residues. V is TRBV19 and J is TRBJ2-7; 10 nucleotides line up with TRBD2. Here the sequenced sample was peripheral blood, taken on day 0 of AZD1222 vaccination. The sequence derives from an adult in good health. Here the CDR3 reads CASRDIAGGTYEQYF. The CDR3 bases are TGTGCCAGTAGAGATATAGCGGGAGGAACCTACGAGCAGTACTTC.